The sequence of this TCR beta chain was determined in a study of cytomegalovirus exposure and HLA in healthy donors. The CDR3 runs 14 residues. V dropped 0 bases and J dropped 0 bases, with 5 bases sitting between them. Per the germline V gene, CDR1 is SGDLS and CDR2 is YYNGEE. A word on this clone: The identical CDR3 is also encoded by other nucleotide sequences in the sample.

The PCR contained 60 Vbeta and 13 Jbeta primers. The method was immunoSEQ multiplex PCR; TCRdb's version includes in-frame clones alone and lacks a portion of them. The sample holds some 150,000 clones; approximately 88% are singletons and the top ten take around 0.85%. The sequence was collected from a woman aged 25 to 39 in good health and CMV-seronegative. The specimen was PBMCs. The genes are TRBV9 and TRBJ2-3; no clear D gene. The CDR3 reads CASSVGGSTDTQYF. The CDR3 coding sequence is TGTGCCAGCAGCGTAGGCGGAAGCACAGATACGCAGTATTTT.